This is a list of T cell receptor beta chains from one sample in a study of vaccination effects on CD4 cells after COVID-19. Profiling relied on immunoSEQ multiplex PCR, and the TCRdb table lists in-frame clones only, not all of them. Of some 14,000 clones in the sample, approximately 73% are singletons; the top ten hold roughly a third. These receptors lack a known antigen. This material consisted of CD4+ T cells from PBMCs cultured with HCoV-NL63 spike peptides, taken after COVID-19 vaccination. The receptors come from a human donor who had a prior SARS-CoV-2 infection. The conserved cysteine and the conserved F or W are not part of the CDR3 here.

>TRBJ2-5|TRBV5-1
ASSLYGSGDQETQY
>TRBJ2-1|TRBV12-5
ASGLVLDVQGPLGPF
>TRBJ2-2|TRBV6-1
ASSEWAVLNTGELF
>TRBJ1-5|TRBV19
ASRLTGDSNQPQH
>TRBJ2-1|TRBV7-3
ASSRGGPYNEQF
>TRBJ1-1|TRBV2
ASSEVRAGQLNTEAF
>TRBJ2-5|TRBV30
AWNNPSRSPGGTQY
>TRBJ2-1|TRBV7-3
ASSNLGLAGDNEQF
>TRBJ2-5|TRBV5-1
ASSPLQLETQY
>TRBJ2-7|TRBV4-2
ASSQDQMGGNDYPFEQY
>TRBJ1-5|TRBV18
ASSPSVNSNQPQH
>TRBJ1-4|TRBV6-5
ASSMTSTGEKLF
>TRBJ2-3|TRBV4-1
ASSLRRTGGEGTDTQY
>TRBJ1-1|TRBV29-1
SVEGGQGATEAF
>TRBJ2-1|TRBV2
ASTPQGAYNEQF
>TRBJ2-2|TRBV5-1
ASSFQQGASTGELF